The rows below give T cell receptor beta chains drawn from one sample of a study of T cells after yellow fever vaccination. TCRdb redid the calling of the 5' RACE reads with MiXCR, one entry per CDR3 protein. The table shows tens of thousands of distinct CDR3 sequences, with 7.3% occurring only once. The sample here was CD8+ T cells sorted from PBMCs, taken approximately 11 days after the first yellow fever vaccination. These receptors were collected from a man between 18 and 29 years old who received the YFV17D yellow fever vaccine. Both conserved end residues are part of each CDR3. D genes are given only for firm matches. The size of a clone is reported for some rows only, either as once, few or many, or as a class for expanded clones.

V	J	D	size	CDR3	DNA
TRBV21-1	TRBJ1-3	.	many	CASSKTGGYGNTIYF	TGTGCCAGCAGCAAAACAGGGGGGTACGGAAACACCATATATTTT
TRBV7-9	TRBJ2-5	.	many	CASSFQGREETQYF	TGTGCCAGCAGCTTTCAGGGTAGGGAAGAGACCCAGTACTTC
TRBV4-3	TRBJ1-1	TRBD1	many	CASSHRGGGGGEAFF	TGCGCCAGCAGCCATAGAGGGGGCGGTGGCGGGGAAGCTTTCTTT
TRBV11-3	TRBJ2-2	.	few	CASSGGSTGELFF	TGTGCCAGCAGCGGTGGCTCCACCGGGGAGCTGTTTTTT
TRBV7-9	TRBJ2-5	.	few	CASSYLVATDQETQYF	TGTGCCAGCAGCTACCTTGTGGCGACTGACCAAGAGACCCAGTACTTC
TRBV5-6	TRBJ1-3	.	.	CASSQDSGEFNTIYF	TGTGCCAGCAGCCAGGACTCCGGGGAATTCAACACCATATATTTT
TRBV27	TRBJ2-3	.	.	CASSYLIGDTQYF	TGTGCCAGCAGTTACCTCATAGGGGATACGCAGTATTTT
TRBV12-3/TRBV12-4	TRBJ1-1	.	.	CASSLRSLAPEAFF	TGTGCCAGCAGTCTCCGCTCTCTTGCACCTGAAGCTTTCTTT
TRBV5-1	TRBJ1-1	.	many	CASSLAGTANTEAFF	TGCGCCAGCAGCTTGGCCGGGACGGCGAACACTGAAGCTTTCTTT
TRBV27	TRBJ2-7	TRBD2	.	CASSHLTSGAFMYEQYF	TGTGCCAGCAGTCACCTGACAAGCGGGGCATTTATGTACGAGCAGTACTTC
TRBV7-6	TRBJ1-2	TRBD1	few	CASSLWQGENYGYTF	TGTGCCAGCAGCTTATGGCAGGGGGAAAACTATGGCTACACCTTC
TRBV18	TRBJ2-7	TRBD1	.	CASSPPWTGALYEQYF	TGTGCCAGCTCACCCCCTTGGACAGGGGCCCTCTACGAGCAGTACTTC
TRBV29-1	TRBJ2-2	.	few	CSGMDRNTGELFF	TGCAGCGGAATGGACCGAAACACCGGGGAGCTGTTTTTT
TRBV5-4	TRBJ1-2	.	.	CASSSDPTVNYGYTF	TGTGCCAGCAGCTCGGACCCGACAGTCAACTATGGCTACACCTTC
TRBV7-2	TRBJ2-7	.	many	CASSSATFLYEQYF	TGTGCCAGCAGCTCGGCGACCTTCCTCTACGAGCAGTACTTC
TRBV6-5	TRBJ1-1	TRBD1	many	CASSYDRGTEAFF	TGTGCCAGCAGTTACGACAGGGGGACTGAAGCTTTCTTT
TRBV24-1	TRBJ1-1	.	many	CATSDSTGWKAFF	TGTGCCACCAGTGACAGCACAGGTTGGAAGGCTTTCTTT
TRBV5-5	TRBJ2-3	TRBD2	few	CASSQTSPSTDTQYF	TGTGCCAGCAGCCAGACTAGCCCTAGCACAGATACGCAGTATTTT
TRBV5-1	TRBJ2-7	.	few	CASSLVPRSCDF	TGCGCCAGCAGCTTGGTTCCCAGGTCGTGCGACTTC
TRBV10-2	TRBJ2-4	.	many	CASSDTREVGKNIQYF	TGCGCCAGCAGTGATACCAGGGAGGTCGGTAAAAACATTCAGTACTTC
TRBV19	TRBJ1-1	.	few	CASSLGGFTEAFF	TGTGCCAGTAGCCTCGGGGGATTCACTGAAGCTTTCTTT
TRBV27	TRBJ2-2	TRBD2	many	CASSLLIAGGQGGELFF	TGTGCCAGCAGTTTACTTATAGCGGGGGGGCAAGGCGGGGAGCTGTTTTTT
TRBV5-1	TRBJ2-3	TRBD2	.	CASSLAGWAGGPDTQYF	TGCGCCAGCAGCTTGGCCGGTTGGGCGGGGGGGCCGGATACGCAGTATTTT
TRBV27	TRBJ2-1	TRBD2	many	CASSLVTAGGYNEQFF	TGTGCCAGCAGCCTGGTAACGGCGGGGGGGTACAATGAGCAGTTCTTC
TRBV9	TRBJ1-4	.	.	CASARAPDEKLFF	TGTGCCAGCGCCCGGGCCCCCGATGAAAAACTGTTTTTT
TRBV6-5	TRBJ1-5	TRBD1	many	CASSYIAQDRVSNQPQHF	TGTGCCAGCAGTTACATCGCCCAGGACAGGGTTAGCAATCAGCCCCAGCATTTT
TRBV20-1	TRBJ2-1	.	many	CSARVDRRVGDEQFF	TGCAGTGCTAGAGTTGACCGCAGGGTCGGAGATGAGCAGTTCTTC